A selection of T cell receptor beta chains follows, all from one sample in a study of neurological immune-mediated disorders. TCRdb called the 5' RACE reads again in MiXCR, with one record for every CDR3 protein. The data show some 26,000 distinct CDR3 sequences, about 3% seen once. What was sequenced was PBMCs. These receptor sequences come from a woman in her twenties or thirties with multiple sclerosis. CDR3s include the opening cysteine and the closing phenylalanine or tryptophan. Each record gives: CDR3 length, J gene, V gene, clone size, CDR3 protein. Clone size is shown for a subset of rows, as once, few, many or a class of expanded clone.

length: 15; J: TRBJ2-7; V: TRBV27; size: .; CDR3: CASSLVGRGGYEQYF
length: 18; J: TRBJ1-2; V: TRBV7-8; size: many; CDR3: CASSSSRNPFDPRYGYTF
length: 17; J: TRBJ1-3; V: TRBV6-5; size: many; CDR3: CASSYRGTGRSGNTIYF
length: 16; J: TRBJ1-6; V: TRBV20-1; size: many; CDR3: CSARGQIGGSNSPLNF
length: 13; J: TRBJ2-3; V: TRBV5-1; size: many; CDR3: CASSLKATDTQYF
length: 14; J: TRBJ1-2; V: TRBV12-3/TRBV12-4; size: many; CDR3: CASTGQGSFYGYTF
length: 15; J: TRBJ2-7; V: TRBV5-1; size: many; CDR3: CASSRTSGRGYEQYF
length: 13; J: TRBJ2-2; V: TRBV20-1; size: many; CDR3: CSARGRLGGELFF
length: 15; J: TRBJ2-2; V: TRBV27; size: many; CDR3: CASRGLAFATGELFF
length: 15; J: TRBJ1-5; V: TRBV5-1; size: many; CDR3: CASSLSPGYGQPQNF
length: 11; J: TRBJ1-1; V: TRBV15; size: many; CDR3: CATSIDTEAFF
length: 13; J: TRBJ2-4; V: TRBV29-1; size: many; CDR3: CSVEDLGSIIQYF
length: 14; J: TRBJ1-6; V: TRBV12-3/TRBV12-4; size: many; CDR3: CASTAQAHNSPLHF
length: 14; J: TRBJ1-5; V: TRBV2; size: .; CDR3: CASRRDRGGQPQNF
length: 15; J: TRBJ1-2; V: TRBV20-1; size: many; CDR3: CSATGQGRRNYGYTF
length: 13; J: TRBJ1-1; V: TRBV5-1; size: few; CDR3: CASSATGDTEAFF
length: 17; J: TRBJ2-2; V: TRBV5-1; size: many; CDR3: CASSLSGQGLFTGELFF
length: 13; J: TRBJ2-1; V: TRBV18; size: many; CDR3: CASSPSRDRGSSF
length: 14; J: TRBJ2-1; V: TRBV28; size: many; CDR3: CATTRSRGYNEQFF
length: 14; J: TRBJ2-3; V: TRBV20-1; size: many; CDR3: CSAEVTSVGDTQYF
length: 15; J: TRBJ2-7; V: TRBV5-1; size: many; CDR3: CASSPTTGGNGEQYF
length: 15; J: TRBJ1-2; V: TRBV7-2; size: many; CDR3: CASSGPGQGYYGYTF
length: 13; J: TRBJ2-5; V: TRBV7-2; size: many; CDR3: CASSPGHQETQYF
length: 13; J: TRBJ1-2; V: TRBV7-2; size: many; CDR3: CAGGQGGNYGYTF
length: 16; J: TRBJ2-3; V: TRBV12-3/TRBV12-4; size: few; CDR3: CASSFAMSGVGDTQYF
length: 13; J: TRBJ2-7; V: TRBV5-1; size: many; CDR3: CASSSPQGNEQYF
length: 16; J: TRBJ2-3; V: TRBV7-6; size: many; CDR3: CASSLVTSALTDTQYF
length: 15; J: TRBJ1-6; V: TRBV12-3/TRBV12-4; size: many; CDR3: CASRPGDRDGSPLHF
length: 14; J: TRBJ2-5; V: TRBV5-1; size: many; CDR3: CASSPPHGQETQYF
length: 13; J: TRBJ1-5; V: TRBV27; size: many; CDR3: CASSSTGNQPQHF
length: 13; J: TRBJ2-5; V: TRBV15; size: many; CDR3: CATSRDRLGTQYF
length: 14; J: TRBJ2-7; V: TRBV20-1; size: many; CDR3: CSADPGTGLDEQYF
length: 13; J: TRBJ1-6; V: TRBV7-9; size: many; CDR3: CASSLTGNSPLHF
length: 13; J: TRBJ1-5; V: TRBV18; size: many; CDR3: CASSELRDASQNF
length: 12; J: TRBJ2-2; V: TRBV7-2; size: many; CDR3: CASSFITGELFF
length: 14; J: TRBJ1-5; V: TRBV4-3; size: many; CDR3: CASSQDYSNQPQNF
length: 11; J: TRBJ2-5; V: TRBV11-3; size: many; CDR3: CASSQAGTQYF
length: 13; J: TRBJ1-1; V: TRBV7-6; size: many; CDR3: CASSLRQNTEAFF
length: 15; J: TRBJ1-5; V: TRBV4-2; size: many; CDR3: CASSQDRGNMRPQHF
length: 13; J: TRBJ1-5; V: TRBV11-2; size: many; CDR3: CASSPDGDQPQNF
length: 15; J: TRBJ2-2; V: TRBV7-2; size: many; CDR3: CASSPTSGGTGELFF
length: 14; J: TRBJ2-1; V: TRBV4-3; size: medium-sized; CDR3: CASSPFYGHSEQFF
length: 16; J: TRBJ2-4; V: TRBV6-1; size: many; CDR3: CASSEARGQGRDIQYF
length: 12; J: TRBJ2-3; V: TRBV28; size: many; CDR3: CASRPRTDTQYF
length: 14; J: TRBJ2-3; V: TRBV27; size: many; CDR3: CASSWGQGTDTQYF
length: 14; J: TRBJ1-6; V: TRBV20-1; size: few; CDR3: CSAPTGLDNSPLNF
length: 16; J: TRBJ2-1; V: TRBV15; size: many; CDR3: CATSRDRRAPYNEQFF
length: 13; J: TRBJ2-7; V: TRBV12-3/TRBV12-4; size: many; CDR3: CASSLVGVREQYF
length: 16; J: TRBJ2-3; V: TRBV7-6; size: many; CDR3: CASSLAYLARTDTQYF
length: 16; J: TRBJ1-2; V: TRBV5-1; size: many; CDR3: CASSEGQGNFNYGYTF
length: 13; J: TRBJ1-5; V: TRBV20-1; size: many; CDR3: CSASKQGGQPQHF
length: 13; J: TRBJ1-5; V: TRBV20-1; size: many; CDR3: CSAWTASTQPQHF
length: 14; J: TRBJ2-1; V: TRBV27; size: many; CDR3: CASSAAGSAREQFF
length: 16; J: TRBJ1-2; V: TRBV7-2; size: .; CDR3: CASSLGRPGKGYGYTF
length: 15; J: TRBJ2-5; V: TRBV5-1; size: many; CDR3: CASSAARQGQETQYF
length: 15; J: TRBJ2-2; V: TRBV5-1; size: many; CDR3: CASSARTSGDGELFF
length: 15; J: TRBJ1-1; V: TRBV4-3; size: many; CDR3: CASSPGGYSDTEAFF
length: 16; J: TRBJ2-1; V: TRBV7-2; size: many; CDR3: CASSLKGTSDYNEQFF